One and the same sample provided the 18 T cell receptor beta chains below, sequenced in a study of cytomegalovirus exposure and HLA in healthy donors. The data were produced by immunoSEQ multiplex PCR, yet TCRdb's version contains in-frame clones alone and is incomplete. The sample contains around 300,000 clones, approximately 91% of which appear only once. Sequencing was performed on PBMCs. The receptor source for this set is a man younger than 40 in good health and CMV-seronegative.

The chain joins TRBV7-8 to TRBJ1-4; TRBD1 matches at 8 bases. The trim removed 1 base at V and 4 bases at J, leaving 2 bases unmatched. Germline lookup yields CDR1 SGHVS and CDR2 FQNEAQ. This CDR3 is 15 amino acids long. CDR3 residues: CASSLGQGFNEKLFF. DNA for the CDR3: TGTGCCAGCAGCTTAGGACAGGGGTTTAATGAAAAACTGTTTTTT.

The V gene is TRBV4-1, the J gene TRBJ1-1; TRBD1 might be the D (5 bases). CDR3 length equals 16 residues. CDR1 is MGHRA and CDR2 is YSYEKL in the germline V gene. V lost 4 bases and J lost 1, with 16 bases in between. CDR3 nucleotides: TGCGCCAGCAGCCCGGGACGGGGGGGAACGAACACTGAAGCTTTCTTT. It is translated as CASSPGRGGTNTEAFF.

The CDR3 sequence is CASSLLRGPGGELFF. The DNA for the CDR3 is TGTGCCAGCAGCCTCCTCAGGGGGCCGGGCGGGGAGCTGTTTTTT. This chain links TRBV7-9 with TRBJ2-2, with TRBD1 matching over 8 bases. Germline CDR1 is SEHNR and CDR2 is FQNEAQ (reference sequence). The CDR3 length is 15 residues. V dropped 5 bases and J dropped 7; count of bases not matched to a gene: 9.

The chain carries TRBV6-5 and TRBJ2-1, with 9 positions matching TRBD2. CDR3 size: 15 residues. The germline CDR1 and CDR2 sequences are MNHEY and SVGAGI. V gave up 6 bases and J gave up 8 bases; unmatched junction bases: 11. The CDR3: CASSLAGAPPHEQFF. In DNA form, the CDR3 reads TGTGCCAGCAGCTTAGCGGGGGCCCCTCCCCATGAGCAGTTCTTC.

The rearrangement joins TRBV9 to TRBJ1-1; D not resolved. Germline V gene data show CDR1 as SGDLS and CDR2 as YYNGEE. The V end was cut by 6 bases, the J end by 3 bases, with 6 bases between. This CDR3 has 11 amino acids. In DNA, the CDR3 is TGTGCCAGCACTTCGGACACTGAAGCTTTCTTT. Translation: CASTSDTEAFF.

The genes are TRBV11-2 and TRBJ2-3; a weak D match, TRBD2 (5 bases). This CDR3 comprises 13 residues. Trimming took 5 bases from V and 6 from J, leaving 12 bases between them. The germline gives CDR1 SGHAT, CDR2 FQNNGV. CDR3 in amino acids: CASSPKTGDTQYF. CDR3 DNA: TGTGCCAGCAGCCCAAAGACGGGGGATACGCAGTATTTT.

The CDR3 DNA reads TGTGCCAGCAGCTTAATCTCGGGACAGACAAACTATGGCTACACCTTC. As protein: CASSLISGQTNYGYTF. This sequence joins TRBV7-2 and TRBJ1-2; 7 bases map to TRBD1. CDR1 is SGHTA and CDR2 is FQGNSA in the germline V gene. V trimming: 2 bases; J trimming: 2 bases; junction bases outside the gene matches: 8. The CDR3 is 16 residues long.

J is TRBJ1-5 and V is TRBV27; the D gene is possibly TRBD1 (6 bases). CDR1 is MNHEY, CDR2 SMNVEV, per germline (reference sequence). The CDR3 consists of 13 residues. Trimming cost V 4 bases and J 7 bases, with 11 bases left between them. CDR3 amino acids: CASSSQGRQPQHF. The CDR3 DNA is TGTGCCAGCAGTTCACAGGGACGACAGCCCCAGCATTTT.

The sample holds a few counts of this clone. This chain links TRBV10-2 with TRBJ1-5, with 7 positions matching TRBD1. This CDR3 contains 15 residues. The J segment lost 3 bases and the V segment lost 5 bases, leaving 7 bases of the junction unmatched. From germline, CDR1 is WSHSY and CDR2 SAAADI. CDR3 sequence reads: CASSLTGNDNQPQHF. CDR3 bases: TGCGCCAGCAGTCTGACAGGGAATGACAATCAGCCCCAGCATTTT.

The V and J genes are TRBV28 and TRBJ2-7; no definite D call. The germline V gene has CDR1 MDHEN and CDR2 SYDVKM. The V end lost 2 bases, the J end lost 2 bases, and 10 bases lay between the germline ends. This CDR3 is built from 14 residues. The CDR3 reads CASSLTEATYEQYF. The CDR3 DNA is TGTGCCAGCAGTTTAACGGAAGCGACCTACGAGCAGTACTTC.

The V call is TRBV11-2, the J call TRBJ2-6, with a tentative D call TRBD2 (5 bases). Germline CDR1 reads SGHAT; CDR2 reads FQNNGV. The CDR3 has 16 amino acids. V shed 5 bases and J shed 4 bases, with 15 bases lying between them. The CDR3 sequence: CASSPIEGSGANVLTF. The DNA for the CDR3 is TGTGCCAGCAGCCCAATTGAGGGTTCCGGGGCCAACGTCCTGACTTTC.

V usage is TRBV7-2 and J usage is TRBJ2-1; TRBD1 is a possible D gene (5 bases). Germline values: CDR1 SGHTA, CDR2 FQGNSA. This CDR3 is 15 amino acids long. The ends were cut back, 1 base at V and 2 bases at J, with 9 bases in the middle. DNA of the CDR3: TGTGCCAGCAGCTTAGGGGGCCAAGCCTACAATGAGCAGTTCTTC. It yields the protein CASSLGGQAYNEQFF.

The V and J genes are TRBV9 and TRBJ2-3; TRBD1 might be the D (6 bases). The CDR3 is 14 amino acids. Per germline, CDR1 SGDLS and CDR2 YYNGEE. V was cut by 4 bases and J by 3 bases, with 12 bases left in between. CDR3 sequence reads: CASSFGQLTDTQYF. The CDR3, as DNA: TGTGCCAGCAGCTTCGGACAGTTGACAGATACGCAGTATTTT.

This clone has just a few counts. This chain links TRBV6-5 with TRBJ1-2; TRBD1 aligns across 7 bases. The CDR3 loop spans 13 amino acids. The J segment lost 7 bases and the V segment lost 6 bases, leaving 8 bases of the junction unmatched. The germline gives CDR1 MNHEY, CDR2 SVGAGI. The CDR3 sequence: CASRQTGERGYTF. In DNA form, the CDR3 reads TGTGCCAGCAGGCAAACAGGGGAGCGTGGCTACACCTTC.

This chain connects TRBV19 to TRBJ1-1; D gene unclear. With 3 bases removed from V and 4 bases from J, the gap between germline ends came to 12 bases. CDR1 and CDR2 (germline): LNHDA, SQIVND (reference sequence). The CDR3 totals 14 residues. CDR3 region: CASSIRQSFTEAFF. The CDR3 coding sequence is TGTGCCAGTAGTATCAGGCAGAGCTTCACTGAAGCTTTCTTT.

The chain links TRBV5-1 to TRBJ1-2; D perhaps matches TRBD1 (5 bases). Germline lookup yields CDR1 SGHRS and CDR2 YFSETQ. Trimming took 7 bases from V and 4 from J, leaving 23 bases between them. The CDR3 extends over 16 amino acids. The CDR3 here is CASHGGYAQVRYGYTF. In DNA form, the CDR3 reads TGCGCCAGCCACGGGGGATACGCCCAGGTTCGCTATGGCTACACCTTC.

V gene TRBV10-2 combines with J gene TRBJ2-3; no clear D. This CDR3 spans 13 amino acids. CDR1 WSHSY and CDR2 SAAADI come from the germline V gene. V was pared by 1 base and J by 2 bases, with 4 bases between. The CDR3 loop is CASSEFFTDTQYF. The CDR3 DNA reads TGCGCCAGCAGTGAGTTCTTCACAGATACGCAGTATTTT.

V and J are TRBV5-1 and TRBJ2-7, with D possibly TRBD1 on 5 matching bases. Trimming took off 0 bases at V and 3 bases at J, with 13 bases between the two ends. CDR1 SGHRS and CDR2 YFSETQ come from the germline V gene. This CDR3 has 15 residues. CDR3 coding DNA: TGCGCCAGCAGCTTGGCCGGACATGGGAACTACGAGCAGTACTTC. This gives the protein CASSLAGHGNYEQYF. Variable domain in full (rest from reference TRBV5-1 and TRBJ2-7): KAGVTQTPRYLIKTRGQQVTLSCSPISGHRSVSWYQQTPGQGLQFLFEYFSETQRNKGNFPGRFSGRQFSNSRSEMNVSTLELGDSALYLCASSLAGHGNYEQYFGPGTRLTVT.